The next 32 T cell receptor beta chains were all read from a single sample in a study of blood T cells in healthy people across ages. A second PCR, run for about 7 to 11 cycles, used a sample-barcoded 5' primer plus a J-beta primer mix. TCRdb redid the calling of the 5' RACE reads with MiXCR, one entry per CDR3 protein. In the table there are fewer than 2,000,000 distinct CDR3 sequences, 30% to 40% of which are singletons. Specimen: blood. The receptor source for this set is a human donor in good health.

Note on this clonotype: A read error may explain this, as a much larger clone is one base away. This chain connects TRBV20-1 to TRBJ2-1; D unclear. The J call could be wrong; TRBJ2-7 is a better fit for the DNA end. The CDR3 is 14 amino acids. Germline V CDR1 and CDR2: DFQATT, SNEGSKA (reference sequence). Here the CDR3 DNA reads TGCAGTGCTAGTAGTCCGAGCTCCTACAATGAGCAGTACTTC. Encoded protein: CSASSPSSYNEQYF.

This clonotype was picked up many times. The CDR3 reads CASSHADSRNYGYTF. CDR3 bases: TGCGCCAGCAGCCATGCGGACAGCCGTAACTATGGCTACACCTTC. J is TRBJ1-2 and V is TRBV4-3, with D possibly matching TRBD1 (6 bases). The CDR3 totals 15 residues. The V end was cut by 3 bases, the J end by 1 base, with 12 bases between. The germline V gene encodes CDR1 LGHNA and CDR2 YSLEER.

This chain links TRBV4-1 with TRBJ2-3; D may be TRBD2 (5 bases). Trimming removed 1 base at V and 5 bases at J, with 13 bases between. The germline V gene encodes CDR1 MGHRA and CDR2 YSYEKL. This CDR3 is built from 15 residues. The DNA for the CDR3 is TGCGCCAGCAGCCAAGGAGGCGGGTCCAGAGATACGCAGTATTTT. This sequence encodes CASSQGGGSRDTQYF.

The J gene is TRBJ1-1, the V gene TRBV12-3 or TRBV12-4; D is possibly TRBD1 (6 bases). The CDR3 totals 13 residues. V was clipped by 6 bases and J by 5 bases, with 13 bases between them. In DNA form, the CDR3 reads TGTGCCAGCAGCTACAGGGAGTGGACTGAAGCTTTCTTT. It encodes CASSYREWTEAFF.

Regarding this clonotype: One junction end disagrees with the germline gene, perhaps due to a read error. Here the CDR3 DNA reads TGTGCCAGCAGTGCTTGGGCTGGGAGCTATGGCTGCACCTTC. Translation gives CASSAWAGSYGCTF. V gene TRBV2 combines with J gene TRBJ1-2; D is ambiguous. The CDR3 has 14 amino acids. The V gene's germline CDR1 is SNHLY and CDR2 FYNNEI.

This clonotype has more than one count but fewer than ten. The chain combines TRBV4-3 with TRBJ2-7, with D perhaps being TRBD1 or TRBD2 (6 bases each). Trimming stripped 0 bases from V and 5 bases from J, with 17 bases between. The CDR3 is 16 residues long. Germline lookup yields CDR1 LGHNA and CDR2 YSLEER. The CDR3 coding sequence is TGCGCCAGCAGCCAAGATCTTTGGGGGGCGGAGGACGAGCAGTACTTC. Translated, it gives CASSQDLWGAEDEQYF.

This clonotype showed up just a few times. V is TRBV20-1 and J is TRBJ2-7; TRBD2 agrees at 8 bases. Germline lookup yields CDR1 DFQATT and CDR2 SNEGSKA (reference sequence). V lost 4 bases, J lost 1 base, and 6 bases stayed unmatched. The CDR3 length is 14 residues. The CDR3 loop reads CSAKTSGRSYEQYF. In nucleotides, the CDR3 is TGCAGTGCTAAAACTAGCGGAAGATCCTACGAGCAGTACTTC.

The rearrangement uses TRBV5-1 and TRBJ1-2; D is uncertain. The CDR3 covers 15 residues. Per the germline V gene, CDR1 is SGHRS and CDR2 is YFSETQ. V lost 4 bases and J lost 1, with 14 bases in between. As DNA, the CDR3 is TGCGCCAGCAGCCATGACGGCAGACTTAACTATGGCTACACCTTC. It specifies CASSHDGRLNYGYTF.

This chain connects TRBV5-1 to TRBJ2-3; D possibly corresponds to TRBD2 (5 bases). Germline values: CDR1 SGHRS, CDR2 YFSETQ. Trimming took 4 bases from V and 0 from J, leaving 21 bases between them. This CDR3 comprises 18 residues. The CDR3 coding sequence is TGCGCCAGCAGCGAGGGATGGGCAGAAGTTCCTAGCACAGATACGCAGTATTTT. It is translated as CASSEGWAEVPSTDTQYF.

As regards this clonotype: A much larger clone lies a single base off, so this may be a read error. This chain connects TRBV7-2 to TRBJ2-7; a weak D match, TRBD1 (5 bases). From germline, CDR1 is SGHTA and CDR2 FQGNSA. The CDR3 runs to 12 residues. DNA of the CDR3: TGTGCCAGCGGCTTAGTAGGGGACGAGCAGTACTTC. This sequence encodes CASGLVGDEQYF.

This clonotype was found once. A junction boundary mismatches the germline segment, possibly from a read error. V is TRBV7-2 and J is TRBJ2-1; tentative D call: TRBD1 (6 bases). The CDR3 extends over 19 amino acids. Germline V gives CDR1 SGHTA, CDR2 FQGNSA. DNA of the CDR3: TGTGCCAGCAGCCGGATTGCGGTGGGTAGTTGGGGGCCGGGCAATGGGCAGTTCTTC. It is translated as CASSRIAVGSWGPGNGQFF.

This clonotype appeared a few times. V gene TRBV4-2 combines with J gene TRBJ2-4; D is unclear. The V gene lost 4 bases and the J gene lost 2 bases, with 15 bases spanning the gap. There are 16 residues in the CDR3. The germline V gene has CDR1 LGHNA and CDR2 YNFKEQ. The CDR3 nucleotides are TGTGCCAGCAGCCTCCCGGTGTTGGGGACCAAAAACATTCAGTACTTC. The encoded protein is CASSLPVLGTKNIQYF.

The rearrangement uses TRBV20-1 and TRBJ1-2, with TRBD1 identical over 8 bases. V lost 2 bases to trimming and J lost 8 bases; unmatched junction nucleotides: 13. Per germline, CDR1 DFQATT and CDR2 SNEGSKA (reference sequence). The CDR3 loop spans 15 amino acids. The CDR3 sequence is CSARHLRQGREGYTF. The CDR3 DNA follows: TGCAGTGCTAGACACCTAAGACAGGGGAGAGAGGGCTACACCTTC.

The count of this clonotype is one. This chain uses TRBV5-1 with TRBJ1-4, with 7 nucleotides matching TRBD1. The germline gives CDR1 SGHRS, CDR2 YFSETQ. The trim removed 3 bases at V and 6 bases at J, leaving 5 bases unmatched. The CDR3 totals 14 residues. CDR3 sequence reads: CASSSGTAYEKLFF. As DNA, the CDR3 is TGCGCCAGCAGCTCCGGGACAGCCTATGAAAAACTGTTTTTT.

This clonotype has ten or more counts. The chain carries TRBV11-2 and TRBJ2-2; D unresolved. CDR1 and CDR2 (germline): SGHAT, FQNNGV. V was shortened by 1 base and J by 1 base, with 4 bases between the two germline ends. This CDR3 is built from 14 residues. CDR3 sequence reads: CASSLGLNTGELFF. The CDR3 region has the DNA TGTGCCAGCAGCTTAGGCCTGAACACCGGGGAGCTGTTTTTT.

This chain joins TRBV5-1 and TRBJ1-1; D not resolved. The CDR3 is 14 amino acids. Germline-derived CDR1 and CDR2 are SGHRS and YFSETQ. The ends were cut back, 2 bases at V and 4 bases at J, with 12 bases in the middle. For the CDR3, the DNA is TGCGCCAGCAGCTTTACCCAACCGGGCACTGAAGCTTTCTTT. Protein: CASSFTQPGTEAFF.

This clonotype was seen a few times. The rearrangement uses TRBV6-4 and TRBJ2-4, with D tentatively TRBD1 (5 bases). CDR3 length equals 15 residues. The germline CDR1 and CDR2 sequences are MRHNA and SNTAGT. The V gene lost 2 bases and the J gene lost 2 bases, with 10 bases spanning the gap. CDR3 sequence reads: CASSDGRASKNIQYF. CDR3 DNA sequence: TGTGCCAGCAGTGACGGCAGGGCCTCCAAAAACATTCAGTACTTC.

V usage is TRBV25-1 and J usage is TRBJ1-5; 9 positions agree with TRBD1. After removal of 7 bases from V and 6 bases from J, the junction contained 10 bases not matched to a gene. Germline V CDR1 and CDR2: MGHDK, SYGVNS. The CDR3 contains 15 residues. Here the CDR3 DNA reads TGTGCCAGCACCATGGGACAGGGTTTTATTCAGCCCCAGCATTTT. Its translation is CASTMGQGFIQPQHF.

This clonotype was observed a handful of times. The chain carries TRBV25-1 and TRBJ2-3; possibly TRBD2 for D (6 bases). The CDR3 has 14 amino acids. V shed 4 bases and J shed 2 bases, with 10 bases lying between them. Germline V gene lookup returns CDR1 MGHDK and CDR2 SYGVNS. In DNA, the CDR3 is TGTGCCAGCAGTGGCGGGGCTTTCACAGATACGCAGTATTTT. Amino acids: CASSGGAFTDTQYF.

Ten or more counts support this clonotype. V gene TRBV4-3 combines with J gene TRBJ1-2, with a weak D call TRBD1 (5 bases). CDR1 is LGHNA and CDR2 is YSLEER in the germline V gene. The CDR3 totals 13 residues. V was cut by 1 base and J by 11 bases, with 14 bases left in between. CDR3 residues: CASSQGRGSGYTF. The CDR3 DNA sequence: TGCGCCAGCAGCCAAGGACGGGGCTCGGGTTACACCTTC.

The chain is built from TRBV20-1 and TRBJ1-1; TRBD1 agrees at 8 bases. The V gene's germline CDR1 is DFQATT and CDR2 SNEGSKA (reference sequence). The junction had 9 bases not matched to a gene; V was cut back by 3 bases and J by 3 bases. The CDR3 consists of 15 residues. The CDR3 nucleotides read TGCAGTGCTAGGAATAAGGACAGGGTGCACACTGAAGCTTTCTTT. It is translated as CSARNKDRVHTEAFF.

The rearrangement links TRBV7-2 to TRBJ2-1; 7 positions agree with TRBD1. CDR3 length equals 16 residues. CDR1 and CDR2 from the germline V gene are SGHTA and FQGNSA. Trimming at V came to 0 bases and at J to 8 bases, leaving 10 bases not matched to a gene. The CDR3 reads CASSLASGTVVDEQFF. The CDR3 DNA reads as TGTGCCAGCAGCTTAGCCTCCGGGACAGTGGTCGATGAGCAGTTCTTC.

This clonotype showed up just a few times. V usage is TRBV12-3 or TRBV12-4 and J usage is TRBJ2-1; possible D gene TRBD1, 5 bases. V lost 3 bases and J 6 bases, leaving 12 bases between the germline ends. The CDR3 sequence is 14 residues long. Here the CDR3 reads CASSFVGPLNEQFF. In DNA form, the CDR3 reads TGTGCCAGCAGTTTCGTGGGGCCTCTCAATGAGCAGTTCTTC.

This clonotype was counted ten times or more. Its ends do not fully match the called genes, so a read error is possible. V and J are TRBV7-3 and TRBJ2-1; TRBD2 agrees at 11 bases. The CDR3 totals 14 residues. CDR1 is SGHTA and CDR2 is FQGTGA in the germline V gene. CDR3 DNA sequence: TGCGCCAGCAGCTCGGGACTAGCGGACAATGAGCAGTTCTTC. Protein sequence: CASSSGLADNEQFF.

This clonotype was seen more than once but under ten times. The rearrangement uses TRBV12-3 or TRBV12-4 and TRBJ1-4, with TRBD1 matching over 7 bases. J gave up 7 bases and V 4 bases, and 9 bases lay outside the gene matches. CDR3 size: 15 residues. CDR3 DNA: TGTGCCAGCAGTTACGCAGGGGGGGTGGGTGAAAAACTGTTTTTT. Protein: CASSYAGGVGEKLFF.

CDR3 protein: CASRDGTGDKTEAFF. DNA of the CDR3: TGCGCCAGCAGGGACGGGACAGGGGACAAGACTGAAGCTTTCTTT. J is TRBJ1-1 and V is TRBV5-1; TRBD1 aligns across 10 bases. The V and J ends lost 5 bases and 5 bases, in that order; junction bases with no gene match: 9. The CDR3 runs 15 residues. Germline V gives CDR1 SGHRS, CDR2 YFSETQ.

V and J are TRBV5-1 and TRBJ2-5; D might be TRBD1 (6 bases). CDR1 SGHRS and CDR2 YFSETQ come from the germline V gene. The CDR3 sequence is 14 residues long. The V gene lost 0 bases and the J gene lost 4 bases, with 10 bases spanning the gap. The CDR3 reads CASSLAQGRETQYF. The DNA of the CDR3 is TGCGCCAGCAGCTTGGCACAGGGACGAGAGACCCAGTACTTC.

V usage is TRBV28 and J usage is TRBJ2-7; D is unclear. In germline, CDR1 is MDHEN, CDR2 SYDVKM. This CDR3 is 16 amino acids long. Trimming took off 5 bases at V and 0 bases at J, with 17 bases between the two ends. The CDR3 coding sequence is TGTGCCAGCAGTGATCTACGGATCTTGTCCTCCTACGAGCAGTACTTC. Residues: CASSDLRILSSYEQYF.

This CDR3 is CAITPRRGASTDTQYF. DNA of the CDR3: TGTGCCATCACCCCTCGGCGGGGCGCTTCCACAGATACGCAGTATTTT. The rearrangement uses TRBV10-3 and TRBJ2-3; a possible D gene is TRBD2 (6 bases). The V end lost 7 bases, the J end lost 2 bases, and 19 bases lay between the germline ends. Germline V CDR1 and CDR2: ENHRY, SYGVKD. The CDR3 spans 16 residues.

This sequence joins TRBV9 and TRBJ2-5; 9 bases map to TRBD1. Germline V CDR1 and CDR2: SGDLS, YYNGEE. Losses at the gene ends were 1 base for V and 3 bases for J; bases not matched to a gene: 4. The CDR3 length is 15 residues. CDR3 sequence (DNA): TGTGCCAGCAGCGTAATGAGACAGGGGGAAGAGACCCAGTACTTC. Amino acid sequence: CASSVMRQGEETQYF. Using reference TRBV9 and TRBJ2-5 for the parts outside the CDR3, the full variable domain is DSGVTQTPKHLITATGQRVTLRCSPRSGDLSVYWYQQSLDQGLQFLIQYYNGEERAKGNILERFSAQQFPDLHSELNLSSLELGDSALYFCASSVMRQGEETQYFGPGTRLLVL.

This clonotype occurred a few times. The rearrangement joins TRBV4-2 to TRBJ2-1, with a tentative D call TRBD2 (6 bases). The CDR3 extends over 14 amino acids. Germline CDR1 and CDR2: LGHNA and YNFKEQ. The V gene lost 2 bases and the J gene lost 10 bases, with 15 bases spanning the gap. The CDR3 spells CASSQPREDGEQFF. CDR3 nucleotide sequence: TGTGCCAGCAGCCAACCTAGGGAGGATGGCGAGCAGTTCTTC.

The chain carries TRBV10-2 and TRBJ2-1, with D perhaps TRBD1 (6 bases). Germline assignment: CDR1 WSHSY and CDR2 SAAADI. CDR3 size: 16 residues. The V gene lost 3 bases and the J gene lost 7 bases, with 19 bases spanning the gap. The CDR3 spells CASSENFGGPGNEQFF. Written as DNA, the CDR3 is TGCGCCAGCAGTGAAAATTTTGGGGGCCCGGGGAATGAGCAGTTCTTC.